A single sample is the source of the 11 T cell receptor beta chains below, sequenced in a study of blood T cells in healthy people across ages (dated by TCRdb to the mid-2010s). Libraries were built with 5' RACE. The listed sequencing device is Illumina HiSeq 2500. A second PCR of about 6 to 12 cycles was run with a J-beta primer mix and a sample-barcoded 5' primer. TCRdb reanalyzed the raw reads on its own, using fastp at Q25 for trimming and MiXCR for clone calling, and kept in-frame beta chains. Entries that share a CDR3 protein sequence are merged under the most common genes and DNA. Within this sample are 700,000 or so distinct CDR3 sequences, with around 38% of them counted one time only. The ten largest clones capture about 32% of the sample. The specimen sequenced was blood. These receptors were collected from a man older than 75 in good health.

This clonotype came up once. With a much larger clone just one base away, this may be a read error. This sequence joins TRBV6-2 or TRBV6-3 and TRBJ2-1, with D perhaps being TRBD1 or TRBD2 (5 bases each). The CDR3 consists of 14 residues. V was trimmed by 11 bases and J by 10 bases, leaving 24 bases between them. From germline, CDR1 is MNHEY and CDR2 SVGEGT. CDR3 DNA sequence: TGTGCCTGCCGACCGCCGGGACGTCTTCAAGAGCAGTTCTTC. Translation: CACRPPGRLQEQFF.

This clonotype turned up a few times. The chain carries TRBV20-1 and TRBJ2-5; D is perhaps TRBD1 or TRBD2 (6 bases each). This CDR3 comprises 13 residues. The V end was cut by 5 bases, the J end by 5 bases, with 15 bases between. Germline loops: CDR1 DFQATT, CDR2 SNEGSKA (reference sequence). CDR3 residues: CSAPRGGLETQYF. The CDR3 bases are TGCAGTGCTCCCAGGGGAGGTTTGGAGACCCAGTACTTC.

On this clonotype itself: Just one base apart from a much larger clone, this may be a read error. This chain connects TRBV7-2 to TRBJ2-5, with a possible D match to TRBD1 (5 bases). The J call is doubtful: the DNA matches TRBJ2-1 better. CDR1 SGHTA and CDR2 FQGNSA come from the germline V gene. This CDR3 has 14 residues. The CDR3 loop is CASSVDSVSQTQFF. CDR3 sequence (DNA): TGTGCCAGCAGCGTAGACAGTGTTAGCCAGACCCAGTTCTTC.

This clonotype was seen repeatedly, ten times or more. J is TRBJ2-5 and V is TRBV12-5; D gene uncertain. Germline V gene sequence: CDR1 LGHNT, CDR2 FRNRAP. This CDR3 has 11 residues. V was cut by 6 bases and J by 1 base, with 3 bases left in between. The CDR3 DNA is TGTGCTAGTGGCGCCCAAGAGACCCAGTACTTC. Its protein is CASGAQETQYF. Drawing the rest from reference TRBV12-5 and TRBJ2-5, the complete variable domain is DARVTQTPRHKVTEMGQEVTMRCQPILGHNTVFWYRQTMMQGLELLAYFRNRAPLDDSGMPKDRFSAEMPDATLATLKIQPSEPRDSAVYFCASGAQETQYFGPGTRLLVL.

This chain connects TRBV5-1 to TRBJ1-5; D possibly corresponds to TRBD1 (5 bases). Germline V CDR1 and CDR2: SGHRS, YFSETQ. The CDR3 runs 14 residues. Trimming took 0 bases from V and 6 from J, leaving 10 bases between them. CDR3 nucleotide sequence: TGCGCCAGCAGCTTGGGCAGGGAGGGTCAGCCCCAGCATTTT. Protein product: CASSLGREGQPQHF. Full variable domain (missing parts from reference TRBV5-1 and TRBJ1-5): KAGVTQTPRYLIKTRGQQVTLSCSPISGHRSVSWYQQTPGQGLQFLFEYFSETQRNKGNFPGRFSGRQFSNSRSEMNVSTLELGDSALYLCASSLGREGQPQHFGDGTRLSIL.

This clonotype has only a few counts. The genes are TRBV15 and TRBJ2-1, with TRBD1 identical over 8 bases. Germline-derived CDR1 and CDR2 are LNHNV and YYDKDF (reference sequence). The CDR3 covers 13 residues. J lost 9 bases, V lost 5 bases, and 6 bases had no gene match. The CDR3 sequence: CATSAGQEGEQFF. In DNA, the CDR3 is TGTGCCACCAGCGCGGGACAGGAGGGTGAGCAGTTCTTC. Together with reference TRBV15 and TRBJ2-1, the CDR3 gives the full variable domain: DAMVIQNPRYQVTQFGKPVTLSCSQTLNHNVMYWYQQKSSQAPKLLFHYYDKDFNNEADTPDNFQSRRPNTSFCFLDIRSPGLGDTAMYLCATSAGQEGEQFFGPGTRLTVL.

This CDR3 reads CASSDRHSTDTQYF. CDR3 coding DNA: TGCGCCAGCAGTGACAGGCACAGCACAGATACGCAGTATTTT. This sequence joins TRBV10-2 and TRBJ2-3; D is uncertain. The germline CDR1 and CDR2 sequences are WSHSY and SAAADI. The CDR3 totals 14 residues. V shed 3 bases and J shed 0 bases, with 7 bases lying between them.

This clonotype was detected a few times. J is TRBJ2-5 and V is TRBV6-5; 7 bases line up with TRBD2. This CDR3 has 11 residues. CDR1 MNHEY and CDR2 SVGAGI come from the germline V gene. J gave up 5 bases and V 8 bases, and 2 bases lay outside the gene matches. The CDR3 DNA follows: TGTGCCAGCGGGAGGGTTGAGACCCAGTACTTC. This gives the protein CASGRVETQYF.

The chain uses TRBV7-3 and TRBJ2-5; D perhaps matches TRBD2 (6 bases). The CDR3 has 13 residues. V dropped 3 bases and J dropped 11 bases, with 16 bases sitting between them. Germline assignment: CDR1 SGHTA and CDR2 FQGTGA. CDR3 nucleotide sequence: TGTGCCAGCAGCTTGGGACTCCCCAATGAGCAGTACTTC. Encoded protein: CASSLGLPNEQYF.

The chain couples TRBV29-1 to TRBJ2-5, with 10 bases lining up with TRBD2. V gave up 7 bases and J gave up 11 bases; unmatched junction bases: 19. The CDR3 is 15 residues long. Germline lookup yields CDR1 SQVTM and CDR2 ANQGSEA. CDR3 loop: CSGDSGGVNYNEQYF. The CDR3 nucleotides are TGCAGCGGGGACAGCGGGGGGGTCAATTACAATGAGCAGTACTTC. The variable domain in full, completed from reference TRBV29-1 and TRBJ2-5, reads SAVISQKPSRDICQRGTSLTIQCQVDSQVTMMFWYRQQPGQSLTLIATANQGSEATYESGFVIDKFPISRPNLTFSTLTVSNMSPEDSSIYLCSGDSGGVNYNEQYFGPGTRLLVL.

This clonotype was observed a few times. This chain connects TRBV9 to TRBJ2-5; the match to TRBD1 covers 9 bases. Germline trimming cut 0 bases from V and 1 base from J; bases unmatched to any gene: 4. Looked up from germline, CDR1 is SGDLS and CDR2 is YYNGEE. The CDR3 is 16 amino acids. The CDR3 coding sequence is TGTGCCAGCAGCGTAGGGACAGGGGAGATCCAAGAGACCCAGTACTTC. This sequence encodes CASSVGTGEIQETQYF. Full variable domain (outside the CDR3, taken from reference TRBV9 and TRBJ2-5): DSGVTQTPKHLITATGQRVTLRCSPRSGDLSVYWYQQSLDQGLQFLIQYYNGEERAKGNILERFSAQQFPDLHSELNLSSLELGDSALYFCASSVGTGEIQETQYFGPGTRLLVL.